The 17 T cell receptor beta chains listed next were all sequenced from one sample in a study of cytomegalovirus exposure and HLA in healthy donors. PCR was performed using 60 Vbeta and 13 Jbeta primers. The assay was immunoSEQ multiplex PCR, and TCRdb's table has in-frame clones only and misses some. The table shows 100,000 or so clones, with about four fifths occurring only once. The sequencing input was PBMCs. These receptors originate from a man aged 35 to 55 in good health and CMV-seropositive.

The CDR3 is CASSEYWDSSYEQYF. The CDR3 DNA reads as TGTGCCAGCAGTGAATATTGGGACAGCTCCTACGAGCAGTACTTC. The chain uses TRBV6-1 and TRBJ2-7; the match to TRBD1 covers 7 bases. V lost 2 bases and J lost 0; bases outside the gene matches: 4. Per germline, CDR1 MNHNS and CDR2 SASEGT. The CDR3 is 15 amino acids.

The rearrangement uses TRBV18 and TRBJ1-3; D perhaps matches TRBD1 (6 bases). The CDR3 extends over 16 amino acids. Trimming removed 5 bases at V and 4 bases at J, with 18 bases between. From germline, CDR1 is KGHSH and CDR2 LQKENI. In nucleotides, the CDR3 is TGTGCCAGCTCAACTCTCGTTCGGACAGCCGGAAACACCATATATTTT. As protein: CASSTLVRTAGNTIYF.

CDR3 residues: CASSTGTGGYGYTF. The CDR3 DNA follows: TGCGCCAGCAGCACCGGGACAGGGGGCTATGGCTACACCTTC. The rearrangement links TRBV5-1 to TRBJ1-2; 11 bases map to TRBD1. Germline values: CDR1 SGHRS, CDR2 YFSETQ. The CDR3 length is 14 residues. V lost 4 bases to trimming and J lost 4 bases; unmatched junction nucleotides: 3.

The chain uses TRBV27 and TRBJ2-7; a weak D match, TRBD2 (5 bases). V was cut by 6 bases and J by 1 base, with 16 bases left in between. Germline V gives CDR1 MNHEY, CDR2 SMNVEV (reference sequence). The CDR3 length is 15 residues. The CDR3 protein is CASSPTRAESYEQYF. The CDR3 nucleotides are TGTGCCAGCAGCCCTACGAGGGCGGAGTCCTACGAGCAGTACTTC.

The rearrangement uses TRBV6-6 and TRBJ2-1, with 8 bases lining up with TRBD2. V was clipped by 7 bases and J by 7 bases; unmatched bases: 12. From germline, CDR1 is MNHNY and CDR2 SVGAGI (reference sequence). The CDR3 runs to 15 residues. CDR3 nucleotides: TGTGCCAGCAAAAATCTAGCGGGTGGGAGGAATGAGCAGTTCTTC. Protein sequence: CASKNLAGGRNEQFF.

The rearrangement joins TRBV5-1 to TRBJ2-7; 10 positions agree with TRBD1. The CDR3 consists of 14 residues. Per the germline V gene, CDR1 is SGHRS and CDR2 is YFSETQ. The trim removed 3 bases at V and 6 bases at J, leaving 6 bases unmatched. The CDR3 is CASSYRDRGSEQYF. In DNA, the CDR3 is TGCGCCAGCAGCTACCGGGACAGGGGATCCGAGCAGTACTTC.

The chain links TRBV5-1 to TRBJ2-7; possible D gene TRBD1, 6 bases. This CDR3 comprises 15 residues. CDR1 is SGHRS and CDR2 is YFSETQ in the germline V gene. V dropped 3 bases and J dropped 1 base, with 14 bases sitting between them. In DNA, the CDR3 is TGCGCCAGCAGCTACAGGGTCTTCACGTCCTACGAGCAGTACTTC. It encodes CASSYRVFTSYEQYF.

The genes are TRBV15 and TRBJ2-7; a weak D match, TRBD1 (6 bases). This CDR3 is built from 14 residues. Germline V gene sequence: CDR1 LNHNV, CDR2 YYDKDF (reference sequence). The V end lost 1 base, the J end lost 1 base, and 8 bases lay between the germline ends. The CDR3, as DNA: TGTGCCACCAGCAGAGTTCAGGGGTCCTACGAGCAGTACTTC. Translating gives CATSRVQGSYEQYF.

The chain employs TRBV15 and TRBJ2-1; 10 nucleotides match TRBD1. Germline V CDR1 and CDR2: LNHNV, YYDKDF (reference sequence). The CDR3 spans 16 residues. The V gene end was trimmed by 3 bases and the J gene end by 3 bases; junction bases not matched to a gene: 5. CDR3: CATSRGTGVDYNEQFF. CDR3 DNA: TGTGCCACCAGCAGGGGGACAGGGGTCGACTACAATGAGCAGTTCTTC.

This chain joins TRBV5-1 and TRBJ1-2; D uncertain. CDR3 length equals 14 residues. Germline V lookup: CDR1 SGHRS, CDR2 YFSETQ. Trimming shortened V by 4 bases and J by 4 bases, and 14 bases separated the two germline ends. The CDR3 DNA reads as TGCGCCAGCAGCCCGGACTTCGCAGGCTATGGCTACACCTTC. Its protein product is CASSPDFAGYGYTF.

This clone was seen a handful of times. The rearrangement joins TRBV4-1 to TRBJ1-4, with D perhaps matching TRBD1 (5 bases). CDR1 is MGHRA, CDR2 YSYEKL, per germline. Trimming pared 1 base from V and 4 bases from J, leaving 7 bases between. CDR3 length: 14 residues. The CDR3 reads CASSQGQINEKLFF. CDR3 DNA: TGCGCCAGCAGCCAAGGACAGATTAATGAAAAACTGTTTTTT.

This chain joins TRBV6-5 and TRBJ1-4, with D possibly matching TRBD1 (5 bases). The CDR3 totals 16 residues. Between the trimmed V and J ends, which lost 0 bases and 5 bases, there was a span of 13 bases. Germline CDR1 and CDR2: MNHEY and SVGAGI. The CDR3 DNA is TGTGCCAGCAGTTACTCGATAGGCAGGGCAAATGAAAAACTGTTTTTT. This sequence encodes CASSYSIGRANEKLFF.

The CDR3 nucleotides read TGTGCCAGCAGCGGGACTAGCGGGGGTAGAGGCACAGATACGCAGTATTTT. Amino acid sequence: CASSGTSGGRGTDTQYF. The V gene is TRBV9, the J gene TRBJ2-3; 13 positions agree with TRBD2. The CDR3 loop spans 17 amino acids. With V trimmed by 3 bases and J by 1 base, 5 bases remained unmatched. Germline CDR1 SGDLS, CDR2 YYNGEE.

Only one count was recorded for this clone. J is TRBJ2-1 and V is TRBV6-1; D unclear. Germline lookup yields CDR1 MNHNS and CDR2 SASEGT. This CDR3 comprises 12 residues. V was clipped by 4 bases and J by 12 bases, with 13 bases between them. CDR3 region: CASSVQRMLQFF. The CDR3 DNA reads TGTGCCAGCAGTGTACAAAGAATGCTGCAGTTCTTC.

The chain couples TRBV4-1 to TRBJ1-1; 10 nucleotides agree with TRBD1. Germline values: CDR1 MGHRA, CDR2 YSYEKL. The CDR3 loop spans 15 amino acids. V was pared by 3 bases and J by 6 bases, with 7 bases of the junction left unmatched. This chain's CDR3 is CASSQPGQGIAEAFF. DNA for the CDR3: TGCGCCAGCAGCCAGCCGGGACAGGGGATAGCTGAAGCTTTCTTT.

This clone was observed a single time. V gene TRBV5-6 combines with J gene TRBJ2-1; 7 nucleotides line up with TRBD1. The V and J ends lost 4 bases and 0 bases, in that order; junction bases with no gene match: 4. Per germline, CDR1 SGHDT and CDR2 YYEEEE. CDR3 length equals 15 residues. Here the CDR3 reads CASSTGQSSYNEQFF. In DNA form, the CDR3 reads TGTGCCAGCAGCACGGGACAGAGCTCCTACAATGAGCAGTTCTTC.

V and J are TRBV28 and TRBJ1-2, with TRBD1 as a possible D gene (5 bases). This CDR3 is 15 amino acids long. Germline V lookup: CDR1 MDHEN, CDR2 SYDVKM. Trimming left V 6 bases short and J 8 bases short, with 22 bases between. This CDR3 reads CASSLPTGRTWGYTF. In DNA, the CDR3 is TGTGCCAGCAGCTTACCTACCGGGAGGACATGGGGCTACACCTTC.